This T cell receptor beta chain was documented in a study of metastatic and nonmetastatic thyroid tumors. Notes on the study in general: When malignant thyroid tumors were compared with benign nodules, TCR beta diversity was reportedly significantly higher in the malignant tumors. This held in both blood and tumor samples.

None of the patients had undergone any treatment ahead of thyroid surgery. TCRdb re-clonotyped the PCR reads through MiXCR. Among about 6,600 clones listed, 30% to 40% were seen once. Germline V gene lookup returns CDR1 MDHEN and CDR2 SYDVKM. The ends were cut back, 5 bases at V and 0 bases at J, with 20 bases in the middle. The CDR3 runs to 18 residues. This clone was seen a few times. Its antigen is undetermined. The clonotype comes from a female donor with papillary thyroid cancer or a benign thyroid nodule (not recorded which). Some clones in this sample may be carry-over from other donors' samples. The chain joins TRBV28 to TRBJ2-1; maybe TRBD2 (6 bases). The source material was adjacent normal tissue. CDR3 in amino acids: CASSLQGLNFFSYNEQFF. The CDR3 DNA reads TGTGCCAGCAGTCTCCAGGGACTTAACTTCTTCTCCTACAATGAGCAGTTCTTC.